Listed below are T cell receptor beta chains from one sample, sequenced in a study of T-cell memory formation after mild COVID-19. Using its own MiXCR run on the 5' RACE reads, TCRdb lists one record per CDR3 protein. The profile shows about 340,000 distinct CDR3 sequences, 13% of them singletons. Sequences were obtained from PBMCs or a T cell subset sorted from them (not recorded which). Source of these receptors: a young man who had mild COVID-19 (a few samples of this study predate the infection). Cell type and time point are not known. Each CDR3 is given with its conserved first and last residue. The D gene is left open where the match is weak. Rows give clone size only sometimes, using once, few, many, or a class for an expanded clone.

many	TRBV4-1	TRBD2	TRBJ2-3	TGCGCCAGCAGCGGGAGCGGGGGGCGCACAGATACGCAGTATTTT	CASSGSGGRTDTQYF
many	TRBV29-1	.	TRBJ2-7	TGCAGCGTTTCGATCAGGAGCTCCTACGAGCAGTACTTC	CSVSIRSSYEQYF
many	TRBV11-2	TRBD2	TRBJ2-1	TGTGCCAGCAGCTTATCTGCGGGGGGGTGGGAGGAGCAGTTCTTC	CASSLSAGGWEEQFF
few	TRBV6-6	.	TRBJ1-4	TGTGCCAGCAGCCCCCCCGGGGCAGCAGAAAAACTGTTTTTT	CASSPPGAAEKLFF
.	TRBV12-5	.	TRBJ2-3	TGTGCTAGTGGTTTGGGATCGGGCCTCCCGATGTATTTT	CASGLGSGLPMYF
.	TRBV4-1	TRBD1	TRBJ1-5	TGCGCCAGCAGCCAAAACAGGGGAGGGAATCAGCCCCAGCATTTT	CASSQNRGGNQPQHF
many	TRBV6-2/TRBV6-3	.	TRBJ2-4	TGTGCCACCAGCATGGATTCAGCCAAAAACATTCAGTACTTC	CATSMDSAKNIQYF
.	TRBV7-2	.	TRBJ2-2	TGTGCCAGCAGCTTAACCGGGGGTTCTACCGGGGAGCTGTTTTTT	CASSLTGGSTGELFF
once	TRBV9	.	TRBJ2-5	TGTGCCAGCAGAGTGAGGCTGGAGACCCAGTACTTC	CASRVRLETQYF
few	TRBV10-1	.	TRBJ1-1	TGCGCCAGCACAGAGGGGCGAGGCACTGAAGCTTTCTTT	CASTEGRGTEAFF
few	TRBV5-1	.	TRBJ2-7	TGCGCCAGCAGCTTGGTCGGGCAGGGTTCAAAGCAGTACTTC	CASSLVGQGSKQYF
few	TRBV27	TRBD2	TRBJ2-5	TGTGCCAGCAAGTTGGGACTAGCAGTGGAGACCCAGTACTTC	CASKLGLAVETQYF
.	TRBV3-1	.	TRBJ2-7	TGTGCCAGCAGCCAAGGGTACGACTGGGGGTCCTACGAGCAGTACTTC	CASSQGYDWGSYEQYF
few	TRBV5-1	TRBD1	TRBJ2-2	TGCGCCAGCAGCTTGCGTTGGCAGGGGGCGCCCGGGGAGCTGTTTTTT	CASSLRWQGAPGELFF
few	TRBV20-1	TRBD2	TRBJ2-1	TGCAGTGCTAGAGATCGCCACGGGGGGAGCTCCTACAATGAGCAGTTCTTC	CSARDRHGGSSYNEQFF
few	TRBV7-2	.	TRBJ1-1	TGTGCCAGCAGCCAGAGCCCTTACACTGAAGCTTTCTTT	CASSQSPYTEAFF
many	TRBV5-5	.	TRBJ2-7	TGTGCCAGCAGCTCGCATGGGATGAGCTCCTACGAGCAGTACTTC	CASSSHGMSSYEQYF
few	TRBV7-3	.	TRBJ2-6	TGTGCCAGCAGCTTAATCTACACGGGGGTCTCTGGGGCCAACGTCCTGACTTTC	CASSLIYTGVSGANVLTF
.	TRBV28	.	TRBJ2-6	TGTGCCAGCGAATTCGGAGGGGGCTCCGGGGCCAACGTCCTGACTTTC	CASEFGGGSGANVLTF
.	TRBV30	TRBD1	TRBJ1-2	TGTGCCTGGAGTGTTAATCGACAGGGCGACTACACCTTC	CAWSVNRQGDYTF
few	TRBV12-3/TRBV12-4	.	TRBJ1-4	TGTGCCAGCAGTTACGGACCCCAAGCAACTAATGAAAAACTGTTTTTT	CASSYGPQATNEKLFF
.	TRBV3-1	.	TRBJ2-4	TGTGCCAGCAGCGCGACTATCCCTAGTGGCATTCAGTACTTC	CASSATIPSGIQYF
.	TRBV2	TRBD2	TRBJ2-1	TGTGCCAGCAGCCCCGAGGGACTAGCGGGGGGTGAGCAGTTCTTC	CASSPEGLAGGEQFF
.	TRBV11-1	.	TRBJ1-2	TGTGCCAGCAGCTTCGTCGCAGTAAACTATGGCTACACCTTC	CASSFVAVNYGYTF
.	TRBV29-1	.	TRBJ2-7	TGCAGCGTTGAAGAGGGGACACCCTACGAGCAGTACTTC	CSVEEGTPYEQYF
.	TRBV5-1	.	TRBJ2-5	TGCGCCAGCAGCTTGCCGATCGAGGCAGTCGATCAAGAGACCCAGTACTTC	CASSLPIEAVDQETQYF
few	TRBV28	TRBD1	TRBJ1-3	TGTGCCAGCAGATCAACAGGGGCTGGAAACACCATATATTTT	CASRSTGAGNTIYF
.	TRBV5-5	.	TRBJ1-5	TGTGCCAGCAGCTTTGAGGGGCAAGGTCAGCCCCAGCATTTT	CASSFEGQGQPQHF
.	TRBV18	.	TRBJ2-4	TGTGCCAGCTCACCACCGGACAGTCTAGCCAAAAACATTCAGTACTTC	CASSPPDSLAKNIQYF
few	TRBV2	TRBD1	TRBJ2-1	TGTGCCAGCAGTGCGTCGACAGGGACCAATGAGCAGTTCTTC	CASSASTGTNEQFF
.	TRBV12-3/TRBV12-4	TRBD1	TRBJ2-5	TGTGCCAGCAGGGTGGGACAGGGATTGAGGTACCAAGAGACCCAGTACTTC	CASRVGQGLRYQETQYF
few	TRBV15	.	TRBJ2-7	TGTGCCACCAGCAGATCCCCCGGGGATTCCTACGAGCAGTACTTC	CATSRSPGDSYEQYF
few	TRBV12-3/TRBV12-4	.	TRBJ1-5	TGTGCCAGCAGTTTGGGGTCGGTGGGAAATCAGCCCCAGCATTTT	CASSLGSVGNQPQHF
few	TRBV9	.	TRBJ2-2	TGTGCCAGCAGCGTAGGCGCGGGCACCGGGGAGCTGTTTTTT	CASSVGAGTGELFF
many	TRBV7-7	.	TRBJ2-5	TGTGCCAGCAGCCCTACTAGCACTGGAGAGACCCAGTACTTC	CASSPTSTGETQYF
few	TRBV5-4	TRBD1	TRBJ1-1	TGTGCCAGCAGCTTGGGAGTGGACAGGGAGAACACTGAAGCTTTCTTT	CASSLGVDRENTEAFF
.	TRBV12-3/TRBV12-4	.	TRBJ2-3	TGTGCCAGCAAAACCGGGAGAACGGGGGTTACAGATACGCAGTATTTT	CASKTGRTGVTDTQYF
.	TRBV7-2	.	TRBJ1-4	TGTGCCAGCAGCAAGCGGGGCAGGGATGCAACTAATGAAAAACTGTTTTTT	CASSKRGRDATNEKLFF
.	TRBV5-1	.	TRBJ2-1	TGCGCCAGCAGCTTGGGGCAGGGCGTACCCTTCTACAATGAGCAGTTCTTC	CASSLGQGVPFYNEQFF
few	TRBV6-6	.	TRBJ1-5	TGTGCCAGCAGTAGACTCCCGGGTCAGCCCCAGCATTTT	CASSRLPGQPQHF
many	TRBV5-1	.	TRBJ2-7	TGCGCCAGCAGAATGGTCCCGGGGGCTTACGAGCAGTACTTC	CASRMVPGAYEQYF
.	TRBV4-1	TRBD2	TRBJ2-7	TGCGCCAGCAGCCCAAGAGCGGGGGGGAAATACGAGCAGTACTTC	CASSPRAGGKYEQYF
few	TRBV28	TRBD2	TRBJ2-3	TGTGCCAGCAGTTCCCTCTTGGTCTGGCGGGGGGGCCGGGGCACAGATACGCAGTATTTT	CASSSLLVWRGGRGTDTQYF
many	TRBV28	TRBD1	TRBJ1-2	TGTGCCAGCAGTTTATCTATGGGACAGGAGGGCTACACCTTC	CASSLSMGQEGYTF
.	TRBV20-1	TRBD1	TRBJ1-1	TGCAGTGTCACGGCGGCAGGGGGCGCGGTTTTAACTGAAGCTTTCTTT	CSVTAAGGAVLTEAFF
.	TRBV7-2	.	TRBJ1-5	TGTGCCAGCAGCTCAGGCGCCCGTTCTCAGCCCCAGCATTTT	CASSSGARSQPQHF
few	TRBV4-2	.	TRBJ1-5	TGTGCCAGCAGCCAAGATCAGAAGGATCAGCCCCAGCATTTT	CASSQDQKDQPQHF
.	TRBV29-1	.	TRBJ1-2	TGCAGCGTTCAAGACGCCCGGGAGTATGGCTACACCTTC	CSVQDAREYGYTF
.	TRBV6-7	TRBD1	TRBJ2-2	TGTGCCAACCGACCCCGACAGGGTTCGAGCACCGGGGAGCTGTTTTTT	CANRPRQGSSTGELFF
.	TRBV20-1	TRBD2	TRBJ2-4	TGCAGTGGGCTAGCGGGGGGGAAAAACATTCAGTACTTC	CSGLAGGKNIQYF
few	TRBV5-6	.	TRBJ1-1	TGTGCCAGCAGCTTGGCCAAGAATCTGAACACTGAAGCTTTCTTT	CASSLAKNLNTEAFF
few	TRBV4-3	TRBD1	TRBJ1-5	TGCGCCAGCAGCCAAGGGGTCGGGACAGGGGGTGGACAGCCCCAGCATTTT	CASSQGVGTGGGQPQHF